Sequencing of this T cell receptor beta chain was carried out in a study of blood T cell repertoires in COVID-19. Study context: Acute and convalescent COVID-19 samples came from the United States, Italy and Spain.

Study processing details: Reference gene primer amplification yielded estimated nucleated cell counts. Profiling relied on immunoSEQ multiplex PCR, and the TCRdb table lists in-frame clones only, not all of them. That table furnishes V, J and clone size, whereas the DNA furnished D and trimming. The sample has some 140,000 clones; roughly 85% are singletons. The germline V gene encodes CDR1 SQVTM and CDR2 ANQGSEA. Trimming stripped 6 bases from V and 6 bases from J, with 8 bases between. This CDR3 contains 10 residues. J is TRBJ1-2 and V is TRBV29-1; D is unresolved. Sequenced sample: peripheral blood. This sequence was found in a man aged 60 to 69 with acute or convalescent COVID-19. CDR3 region: CSVMEDGYTF. The CDR3 DNA reads as TGCAGCGTAATGGAGGATGGCTACACCTTC.